The 16 T cell receptor beta chains below all came from one sample that was sequenced in a study of regulatory T cells in long-lasting Graves disease. Time point defined: newly diagnosed GD, antithyroid drugs for less than 3 months. PBMCs were the source of the RNA used for TCR sequencing. The authors built TCR beta libraries using iRepertoire HTBI primers and Arm-PCR of CDR3 regions. TCRdb re-called the multiplex PCR reads with MiXCR, one entry per CDR3 protein. The profile shows 520,000 or so distinct CDR3 sequences, approximately 12% of them singletons. These data were also filed under a second study, of T cells in Graves' hyperthyroidism and ophthalmopathy.

This sample comprised peripheral blood mononuclear cells (PBMCs), obtained at new diagnosis, from a patient treated with antithyroid drugs. The source is a young woman with Graves disease.

The chain couples TRBV6-2 or TRBV6-3 to TRBJ2-7; TRBD2 matches at 10 bases. This CDR3 comprises 15 residues. V shed 6 bases, J shed 3 bases, and the junction held 8 bases outside the gene matches. Germline CDR1 and CDR2: MNHEY and SVGEGT. CDR3 region: CASRRGLAKIYEQYF. CDR3 bases: TGTGCCAGCAGAAGGGGACTAGCGAAAATCTACGAGCAGTACTTC.

The V gene is TRBV6-2 or TRBV6-3, the J gene TRBJ2-1, with D possibly being TRBD2 (6 bases). The V end was cut by 7 bases, the J end by 6 bases, with 13 bases between. This CDR3 spans 13 amino acids. CDR1 and CDR2 (germline): MNHEY, SVGEGT. CDR3 coding DNA: TGTGCCAGCACATACTCTAGCGTCAATGAGCAGTTCTTC. Encoded protein: CASTYSSVNEQFF.

This clonotype was picked up many times. The rearrangement joins TRBV6-1 to TRBJ1-1, with TRBD1 identical over 7 bases. The CDR3 has 14 residues. V shed 8 bases and J 6 bases; nucleotides not matched to a gene: 12. Germline CDR1 and CDR2: MNHNS and SASEGT. CDR3 region: CASSNYRGAAEAFF. The CDR3 DNA is TGTGCCAGCTCTAATTACAGGGGTGCCGCTGAAGCTTTCTTT.

About this clonotype itself: Since a far larger clone is one base different, this is likely a read error. Because it lacks the conserved phenylalanine or tryptophan at the end, this CDR3 is likely a read error. The chain has TRBV18 and TRBJ2-1; tentative D call: TRBD2 (6 bases). Judging by the DNA end, TRBJ2-5 fits better; the J call may be wrong. This CDR3 is 12 amino acids long. Germline V CDR1 and CDR2: KGHSH, LQKENI. CDR3 loop: CASSPGGETQYS. The CDR3 DNA sequence: TGTGCCAGCTCACCGGGGGGAGAGACCCAGTACTCC.

The table lists this clonotype with many counts. The chain is built from TRBV7-2 and TRBJ2-3; TRBD2 matches 8 bases. V dropped 5 bases and J dropped 3; count of bases not matched to a gene: 10. This CDR3 has 16 residues. Germline loops: CDR1 SGHTA, CDR2 FQGNSA. The CDR3 DNA is TGTGCCAGCAGCCCGGGCGGGAGCGGGAGAACAGATACGCAGTATTTT. Translation gives CASSPGGSGRTDTQYF.

The table lists this clonotype with a few counts. The chain links TRBV6-1 to TRBJ2-1, with D unresolved. Trimming pared 7 bases from V and 5 bases from J, leaving 3 bases between. The CDR3 has 10 amino acids. Germline CDR1 MNHNS, CDR2 SASEGT. CDR3 protein: CASTHNEQFF. CDR3 in DNA: TGTGCCAGCACCCACAATGAGCAGTTCTTC.

This clonotype has ten or more counts. The CDR3 DNA follows: TGTGCCAGTAAGCGTAGACAGGCCAATCAGCCCCAGCATTTT. This gives the protein CASKRRQANQPQHF. The V and J genes are TRBV19 and TRBJ1-5; D is perhaps TRBD1 (6 bases). This CDR3 contains 14 residues. Germline CDR1 LNHDA, CDR2 SQIVND (reference sequence). Between the trimmed V and J ends, which lost 7 bases and 3 bases, there was a span of 13 bases.

This rearrangement joins TRBV7-2 to TRBJ2-7; 9 nucleotides line up with TRBD2. Germline V gives CDR1 SGHTA, CDR2 FQGNSA. This CDR3 spans 15 amino acids. V trimming: 1 base; J trimming: 3 bases; junction bases outside the gene matches: 4. CDR3 nucleotides: TGTGCCAGCAGCTTAGAAGCGGGAGGTTTCTACGAGCAGTACTTC. Translation gives CASSLEAGGFYEQYF.

This clonotype was recorded at least ten times. This rearrangement joins TRBV20-1 to TRBJ2-1, with 7 positions matching TRBD2. Germline assignment: CDR1 DFQATT and CDR2 SNEGSKA (reference sequence). Trimming cost V 3 bases and J 6 bases; bases outside gene matches: 5. The CDR3 covers 13 residues. This CDR3 is CSASLAVANEQFF. The CDR3, as DNA: TGCAGTGCTAGCCTAGCGGTCGCCAATGAGCAGTTCTTC.

Many counts were recorded for this clonotype. For the CDR3, the DNA is TGTGCCAGCAGCCCACCGGGAGAATCCCCGGGGACCCAGTACTTC. Protein sequence: CASSPPGESPGTQYF. The chain uses TRBV13 and TRBJ2-5; TRBD2 is a possible D gene (6 bases). The length of the CDR3 is 15 residues. Germline V gene lookup returns CDR1 PRHDT and CDR2 FYEKMQ (reference sequence). With 5 bases removed from V and 7 bases from J, the gap between germline ends came to 20 bases.

This clonotype has at least ten counts. V and J are TRBV28 and TRBJ2-1; 10 nucleotides agree with TRBD2. V dropped 6 bases and J dropped 8; count of bases not matched to a gene: 13. The CDR3 covers 16 residues. Germline-derived CDR1 and CDR2 are MDHEN and SYDVKM. Written as DNA, the CDR3 is TGTGCCAGCAGCAGGGGCGGGAGCGGGAGGGCAGATGAGCAGTTCTTC. Amino acids: CASSRGGSGRADEQFF.

This clonotype has ten or more counts. This CDR3 reads CASSRRGTKYGYTF. CDR3 coding DNA: TGTGCCAGCAGCCGACGCGGGACAAAATATGGCTACACCTTC. The chain uses TRBV7-8 and TRBJ1-2, with D perhaps TRBD1 (6 bases). The CDR3 length is 14 residues. V dropped 5 bases and J dropped 5 bases, with 15 bases sitting between them. The germline gives CDR1 SGHVS, CDR2 FQNEAQ.

This clonotype appeared a few times. The V gene is TRBV18, the J gene TRBJ2-1; D is unclear. Germline assignment: CDR1 KGHSH and CDR2 LQKENI. V was pared by 0 bases and J by 6 bases, with 12 bases between. The CDR3 is 15 amino acids. The CDR3 protein is CASSPPRLVGNEQFF. CDR3 in DNA: TGTGCCAGCTCACCACCTCGTCTAGTAGGCAATGAGCAGTTCTTC.

This clonotype was detected ten times or more. V is TRBV5-1 and J is TRBJ2-3; D unclear. The V and J ends lost 0 bases and 4 bases respectively, with 9 bases between them. The CDR3 length is 14 residues. Germline CDR1 reads SGHRS; CDR2 reads YFSETQ. The CDR3 loop is CASSLAKFSDTQYF. In DNA form, the CDR3 reads TGCGCCAGCAGCTTGGCCAAATTTTCAGATACGCAGTATTTT.

This clonotype has a count of ten or more. CDR3 loop: CAIGQINQPQHF. The CDR3 DNA sequence: TGTGCCATTGGACAGATCAATCAGCCCCAGCATTTT. The chain employs TRBV10-3 and TRBJ1-5, with D perhaps matching TRBD1 (6 bases). The CDR3 totals 12 residues. In germline, CDR1 is ENHRY, CDR2 SYGVKD. The V and J ends lost 9 bases and 3 bases respectively, with 9 bases between them.

This clonotype has at least ten counts. V usage is TRBV27 and J usage is TRBJ2-7, with D unresolved. The V end was cut by 0 bases, the J end by 2 bases, with 8 bases between. The CDR3 runs to 14 residues. Germline CDR1 is MNHEY and CDR2 is SMNVEV (reference sequence). The CDR3 nucleotides are TGTGCCAGCAGTTTATCTGCCCCACCCTACGAGCAGTACTTC. Translation: CASSLSAPPYEQYF.